Below, 18 T cell receptor beta chains from the same sample are listed, as sequenced in a study of T cells in Graves' hyperthyroidism and ophthalmopathy. TCR beta CDR3 sequences were amplified from RNA transcripts. Primed by the HTBI set, a first-round RT-PCR was run on the TCR CDR3. Each CDR3 protein is one row after TCRdb ran MiXCR on the multiplex PCR reads. The repertoire has more than 500,000 distinct CDR3 sequences, 15% to 20% of them found once; the top ten carry over 25%. Specimen: blood. The receptors originated from a woman under 40 with Graves' ophthalmopathy.

V usage is TRBV5-8 and J usage is TRBJ1-6; TRBD1 matches 9 bases. The germline gives CDR1 SGHTS, CDR2 YDEGEE. Trimming took 4 bases from V and 5 from J; bases not matched to a gene: 4. This CDR3 region has 15 residues. The CDR3 is CASSRWDRDNSPLHF. Written as DNA, the CDR3 is TGTGCCAGCAGCCGATGGGACAGGGATAATTCACCCCTCCACTTT.

The chain recombines TRBV6-2 or TRBV6-3 with TRBJ2-1; either TRBD1 or TRBD2 may supply D (5 bases each). CDR1 and CDR2 from the germline V gene are MNHEY and SVGEGT. This CDR3 has 15 amino acids. The V end was cut by 0 bases, the J end by 4 bases, with 10 bases between. The CDR3 reads CASSYSGPLYNEQFF. CDR3 DNA sequence: TGTGCCAGCAGTTACTCGGGACCATTATACAATGAGCAGTTCTTC.

A word on this clonotype: A read error is possible here, since a much larger clone lies one base away. The V call is TRBV28, the J call TRBJ1-2, with unresolved D. V shed 3 bases and J shed 6 bases, with 8 bases lying between them. The germline V gene has CDR1 MDHEN and CDR2 SYDVKM. This CDR3 region has 12 residues. CDR3: CASSFGFHGYTF. CDR3 coding DNA: TGTGCCAGCAGTTTTGGGTTCCATGGCTACACCTTC.

The chain employs TRBV9 and TRBJ2-7; D is perhaps TRBD2 (5 bases). There are 13 residues in the CDR3. Germline lookup yields CDR1 SGDLS and CDR2 YYNGEE. Between the trimmed V and J ends, which lost 0 bases and 7 bases, there was a span of 11 bases. CDR3 sequence reads: CASSVAGSGEQYF. The CDR3, as DNA: TGTGCCAGCAGCGTAGCTGGCAGCGGAGAGCAGTACTTC.

As regards this clonotype: This may come from a read error, since a much larger clone is one base off. This rearrangement joins TRBV5-8 to TRBJ2-7; TRBD2 agrees at 7 bases. V lost 10 bases to trimming and J lost 3 bases; unmatched junction nucleotides: 10. CDR1 and CDR2 (germline): SGHTS, YDEGEE. The CDR3 totals 13 residues. CDR3 amino acids: CAGTGGSHYEQYF. CDR3 coding DNA: TGTGCCGGCACGGGCGGGAGTCACTACGAGCAGTACTTC.

The rearrangement uses TRBV5-1 and TRBJ2-7; 10 bases align to TRBD2. The CDR3 totals 16 residues. V lost 1 base to trimming and J lost 5 bases; unmatched junction nucleotides: 9. Germline values: CDR1 SGHRS, CDR2 YFSETQ. CDR3 amino acids: CASSLLPAGGLNEQYF. The CDR3, as DNA: TGCGCCAGCAGCTTGCTCCCAGCGGGAGGGTTAAACGAGCAGTACTTC.

This clonotype was detected many times. The chain links TRBV29-1 to TRBJ1-2, with 9 positions matching TRBD1. The CDR3 runs to 11 residues. Trimming took 4 bases from V and 6 from J; bases not matched to a gene: 0. CDR1 is SQVTM and CDR2 is ANQGSEA in the germline V gene. CDR3 in amino acids: CSVGTGDGYTF. The CDR3 coding sequence is TGCAGCGTTGGGACAGGGGATGGCTACACCTTC.

This clonotype occurred many times. The chain has TRBV7-2 and TRBJ2-7; no firm D call. The germline V gene encodes CDR1 SGHTA and CDR2 FQGNSA. Trimming took 6 bases from V and 4 from J, leaving 13 bases between them. The length of the CDR3 is 13 residues. The DNA for the CDR3 is TGTGCCAGCAGTTTTGGATTTTCATACGAGCAGTACTTC. This encodes CASSFGFSYEQYF.

At least ten counts were recorded for this clonotype. The chain carries TRBV20-1 and TRBJ2-3; 8 positions match TRBD2. Germline V gene sequence: CDR1 DFQATT, CDR2 SNEGSKA (reference sequence). The CDR3 sequence is 12 residues long. CDR3 DNA sequence: TGCAGCCCGGGGGGGTCGACAGATACGCAGTATTTT. This gives the protein CSPGGSTDTQYF.

This clonotype was counted at least ten times. J is TRBJ2-3 and V is TRBV12-3 or TRBV12-4; 10 bases fit TRBD2. V gave up 8 bases and J gave up 2 bases; unmatched junction bases: 1. This CDR3 contains 13 residues. CDR3 DNA sequence: TGTGCCAGCCTAGCGGGGGTCACAGATACGCAGTATTTT. This codes for CASLAGVTDTQYF.

J is TRBJ1-5 and V is TRBV28; D is ambiguous. The germline CDR1 and CDR2 sequences are MDHEN and SYDVKM. The CDR3 spans 14 residues. With 4 bases removed from V and 7 bases from J, the gap between germline ends came to 14 bases. The CDR3 bases are TGTGCCAGCAGTTCTTTTTCGGCCGCACAGCCCCAGCATTTT. Translated, it gives CASSSFSAAQPQHF.

The gene calls are TRBV29-1 and TRBJ2-3, with 10 bases aligning to TRBD2. From germline, CDR1 is SQVTM and CDR2 ANQGSEA. V was clipped by 2 bases and J by 6 bases; unmatched bases: 8. CDR3 length equals 15 residues. The CDR3 is CSVESGRGSPDTQYF. The CDR3 coding sequence is TGCAGCGTTGAAAGCGGGAGGGGTTCCCCGGATACGCAGTATTTT.

This clonotype was recorded many times. This chain connects TRBV7-3 to TRBJ2-1, with 13 bases aligning to TRBD2. The V and J ends lost 5 bases and 7 bases, in that order; junction bases with no gene match: 11. Per germline, CDR1 SGHTA and CDR2 FQGTGA. CDR3 length: 17 amino acids. CDR3 nucleotide sequence: TGTGCCAGCAGCCAATTCACTAGCGGGAGGGGTTGGAATGAGCAGTTCTTC. It specifies CASSQFTSGRGWNEQFF.

The chain is built from TRBV6-6 and TRBJ1-4; no definite D call. The CDR3 runs to 15 residues. The V end was cut by 0 bases, the J end by 8 bases, with 13 bases between. Germline CDR1 reads MNHNY; CDR2 reads SVGAGI (reference sequence). The CDR3 protein is CASSYSSPPGEKLFF. The CDR3, as DNA: TGTGCCAGCAGTTACTCTAGCCCTCCTGGCGAAAAACTGTTTTTT.

The V gene is TRBV4-3, the J gene TRBJ1-1, with a tentative D call TRBD1 (6 bases). Germline V CDR1 and CDR2: LGHNA, YSLEER. The V end lost 6 bases, the J end lost 3 bases, and 14 bases lay between the germline ends. This CDR3 comprises 14 residues. This CDR3 is CASRQGWADTEAFF. In nucleotides, the CDR3 is TGCGCCAGCAGACAGGGTTGGGCGGACACTGAAGCTTTCTTT.

The V and J genes are TRBV11-2 and TRBJ2-3, with TRBD1 matching 9 bases. The length of the CDR3 is 15 residues. Germline trimming cut 5 bases from V and 3 bases from J; bases unmatched to any gene: 6. Germline assignment: CDR1 SGHAT and CDR2 FQNNGV. The CDR3 DNA follows: TGTGCCAGCAGCCTCTGGACAGGGGCAACAGATACGCAGTATTTT. The encoded protein is CASSLWTGATDTQYF.

This clonotype was seen a handful of times. CDR3 loop: CSARDLAGGFFGELFF. The CDR3 nucleotides are TGCAGTGCTAGAGATCTGGCGGGAGGGTTCTTCGGGGAGCTGTTTTTT. The chain uses TRBV20-1 and TRBJ2-2; TRBD2 matches at 9 bases. Germline-derived CDR1 and CDR2 are DFQATT and SNEGSKA (reference sequence). This CDR3 has 16 amino acids. J was trimmed by 7 bases and V by 0 bases; bases with no gene match: 9.

This chain joins TRBV20-1 and TRBJ2-7; a weak D match, TRBD2 (5 bases). The CDR3 sequence is 15 residues long. The germline V gene encodes CDR1 DFQATT and CDR2 SNEGSKA (reference sequence). V was shortened by 0 bases and J by 0 bases, with 12 bases between the two germline ends. CDR3 sequence: CSARDLTGSSYEQYF. In DNA form, the CDR3 reads TGCAGTGCTAGAGATCTAACGGGGAGCTCCTACGAGCAGTACTTC.